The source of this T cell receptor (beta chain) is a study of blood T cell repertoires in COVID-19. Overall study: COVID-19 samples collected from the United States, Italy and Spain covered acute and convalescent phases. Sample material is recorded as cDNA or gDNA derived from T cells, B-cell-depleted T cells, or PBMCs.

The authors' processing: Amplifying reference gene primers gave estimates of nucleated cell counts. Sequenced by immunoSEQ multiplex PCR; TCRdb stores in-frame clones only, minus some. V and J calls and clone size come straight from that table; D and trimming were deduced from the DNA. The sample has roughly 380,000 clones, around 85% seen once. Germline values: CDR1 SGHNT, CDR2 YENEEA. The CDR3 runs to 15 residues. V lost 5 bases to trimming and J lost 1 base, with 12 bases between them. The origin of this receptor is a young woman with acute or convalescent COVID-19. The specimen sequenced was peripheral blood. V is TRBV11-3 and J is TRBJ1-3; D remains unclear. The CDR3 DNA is TGTGCCAGCAGCGGAACTACAAGGTCTGGAAACACCATATATTTT. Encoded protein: CASSGTTRSGNTIYF.